Following are 27 T cell receptor beta chains from one sample sequenced in a study of blood T cell repertoires in COVID-19. The method was immunoSEQ multiplex PCR; TCRdb's version includes in-frame clones alone and lacks a portion of them. The sample holds 220,000 or so clones, around 87% seen once. Sequenced: peripheral blood. These receptors all stem from a woman aged 45-59 years with COVID-19, enrolled during active disease.

The genes are TRBV7-2 and TRBJ2-7; 12 nucleotides match TRBD2. J lost 5 bases, V lost 5 bases, and 4 bases had no gene match. This CDR3 contains 14 residues. Germline CDR1 reads SGHTA; CDR2 reads FQGNSA. This chain's CDR3 is CASSVGLAGNEQYF. In DNA, the CDR3 is TGTGCCAGCAGCGTTGGACTAGCGGGGAACGAGCAGTACTTC.

This chain uses TRBV14 with TRBJ1-1; D not certain. With 2 bases removed from V and 1 base from J, the gap between germline ends came to 8 bases. CDR3 length equals 14 residues. CDR1 is SGHDN and CDR2 is FVKESK in the germline V gene. CDR3 amino acids: CASSQSHRNTEAFF. CDR3 in DNA: TGTGCCAGCAGCCAATCGCATAGGAACACTGAAGCTTTCTTT.

The V call is TRBV19, the J call TRBJ1-6, with D perhaps matching TRBD1 (5 bases). CDR3 length: 17 residues. Germline CDR1 and CDR2: LNHDA and SQIVND (reference sequence). V was trimmed by 2 bases and J by 7 bases, leaving 18 bases between them. The CDR3 bases are TGTGCCAGTAGTATACGGGGGACCGGGACGGTAAATTCACCCCTCCACTTT. It specifies CASSIRGTGTVNSPLHF.

This chain connects TRBV30 to TRBJ1-1; D is perhaps TRBD1 (5 bases). The V end lost 0 bases, the J end lost 0 bases, and 8 bases lay between the germline ends. Per the germline V gene, CDR1 is GTSNPN and CDR2 is SVGIG (reference sequence). The CDR3 totals 14 residues. CDR3 region: CAWSVLTVNTEAFF. CDR3 in DNA: TGTGCCTGGAGTGTTCTGACAGTGAACACTGAAGCTTTCTTT.

This sequence joins TRBV9 and TRBJ1-2; a weak D match, TRBD1 (5 bases). The germline V gene encodes CDR1 SGDLS and CDR2 YYNGEE. V lost 4 bases, J lost 5 bases, and 15 bases lay in between. CDR3 length: 14 amino acids. CDR3 amino acids: CASSPDGHLYGYTF. The DNA for the CDR3 is TGTGCCAGCAGCCCGGACGGACACCTATATGGCTACACCTTC.

J is TRBJ1-2 and V is TRBV12-3 or TRBV12-4; D not resolved. The CDR3 spans 13 residues. Trimming shortened V by 11 bases and J by 6 bases, and 19 bases separated the two germline ends. This CDR3 is CACRRFGIHGYTF. The DNA of the CDR3 is TGTGCCTGCCGGAGGTTTGGCATCCATGGCTACACCTTC.

The chain joins TRBV20-1 to TRBJ2-7, with D possibly matching TRBD1 (5 bases). This CDR3 comprises 11 residues. V dropped 0 bases and J dropped 7 bases, with 7 bases sitting between them. Looked up from germline, CDR1 is DFQATT and CDR2 is SNEGSKA (reference sequence). CDR3 sequence reads: CSARDAGEQYV. CDR3 DNA sequence: TGCAGTGCTAGAGATGCAGGGGAGCAGTACGTC.

The rearrangement links TRBV11-2 to TRBJ2-3, with TRBD1 as a possible D gene (6 bases). CDR1 SGHAT and CDR2 FQNNGV come from the germline V gene. The CDR3 sequence is 15 residues long. Trimming removed 3 bases from V and 2 bases from J, with 12 bases in between. CDR3 loop: CASSFGGLHTDTQYF. CDR3 sequence (DNA): TGTGCCAGCAGCTTTGGGGGCTTACACACAGATACGCAGTATTTT.

The chain carries TRBV2 and TRBJ1-6; D uncertain. CDR1 is SNHLY, CDR2 FYNNEI, per germline. V was pared by 3 bases and J by 11 bases, with 11 bases between. The CDR3 is made up of 13 amino acids. Written as DNA, the CDR3 is TGTGCCAGCAGTGAGCGCGAGCGGACACCCCTCCACTTT. This codes for CASSERERTPLHF.

The chain carries TRBV27 and TRBJ2-7; D may be TRBD2 (5 bases). With 1 base removed from V and 3 bases from J, the gap between germline ends came to 16 bases. The CDR3 totals 16 residues. The germline V gene has CDR1 MNHEY and CDR2 SMNVEV (reference sequence). CDR3 loop: CASSLFLYGGNYEQYF. The CDR3, as DNA: TGTGCCAGCAGTTTATTCCTTTATGGAGGCAACTACGAGCAGTACTTC.

This clone was seen more than once but under ten times. The V call is TRBV7-8, the J call TRBJ1-5, with 8 nucleotides matching TRBD1. Germline V CDR1 and CDR2: SGHVS, FQNEAQ. The CDR3 runs 14 residues. The J segment lost 6 bases and the V segment lost 4 bases, leaving 5 bases of the junction unmatched. As DNA, the CDR3 is TGTGCCAGCAGCTCCGGGACAGGCGGTCAGCCCCAGCATTTT. Protein: CASSSGTGGQPQHF. Full variable domain (remainder filled in from reference TRBV7-8 and TRBJ1-5): GAGVSQSPRYKVAKRGQDVALRCDPISGHVSLFWYQQALGQGPEFLTYFQNEAQLDKSGLPSDRFFAERPEGSVSTLKIQRTQQEDSAVYLCASSSGTGGQPQHFGDGTRLSIL.

The sample holds one count of this clone. V usage is TRBV12-3 or TRBV12-4 and J usage is TRBJ1-2; D remains ambiguous. The length of the CDR3 is 12 residues. V was clipped by 6 bases and J by 8 bases, with 13 bases between them. The chain's CDR3 is CASRVLMRGYTF. The CDR3 region has the DNA TGTGCCAGCAGGGTCCTAATGAGGGGCTACACCTTC.

The rearrangement uses TRBV28 and TRBJ1-5, with D tentatively TRBD1 (6 bases). Germline V gives CDR1 MDHEN, CDR2 SYDVKM. Trimming took off 5 bases at V and 5 bases at J, with 16 bases between the two ends. The CDR3 runs 15 residues. CDR3 residues: CASSPPTGPDQPQHF. The DNA of the CDR3 is TGTGCCAGCAGTCCCCCCACAGGGCCCGATCAGCCCCAGCATTTT.

This clone was observed at least ten times. J is TRBJ1-2 and V is TRBV5-1; 10 bases are a match to TRBD1. Germline V gene data show CDR1 as SGHRS and CDR2 as YFSETQ. CDR3 length: 16 residues. V trimming: 0 bases; J trimming: 3 bases; junction bases outside the gene matches: 5. The CDR3 DNA reads as TGCGCCAGCAGCTTGGGAGACAGGGGGCGCGACTATGGCTACACCTTC. Its translation is CASSLGDRGRDYGYTF.

CDR3: CASRDGGQYNSPLHF. Here the CDR3 DNA reads TGTGCCAGCAGGGACGGGGGACAGTATAATTCACCCCTCCACTTT. The rearrangement links TRBV7-2 to TRBJ1-6; 7 bases map to TRBD1. This CDR3 region has 15 residues. In germline, CDR1 is SGHTA, CDR2 FQGNSA. The V and J ends lost 6 bases and 4 bases, in that order; junction bases with no gene match: 6.

V and J are TRBV10-1 and TRBJ2-1; weak D call: TRBD2 (5 bases). The CDR3 runs 13 residues. V lost 5 bases, J lost 7 bases, and 12 bases lay in between. Germline assignment: CDR1 WNHNN and CDR2 SYGVQD (reference sequence). This CDR3 is CASSTARGNEQFF. CDR3 bases: TGCGCCAGCAGTACGGCTAGAGGGAATGAGCAGTTCTTC.

This clone has only a few counts. J is TRBJ1-3 and V is TRBV4-1; no reliable D call. CDR3 size: 14 residues. Trimming took off 1 base at V and 5 bases at J, with 9 bases between the two ends. Germline V lookup: CDR1 MGHRA, CDR2 YSYEKL. The DNA for the CDR3 is TGCGCCAGCAGCCAAGGTTCGTCTAGAAACACCATATATTTT. Protein: CASSQGSSRNTIYF.

V gene TRBV10-1 combines with J gene TRBJ1-3; D is unclear. V dropped 0 bases and J dropped 4 bases, with 4 bases sitting between them. Germline loops: CDR1 WNHNN, CDR2 SYGVQD (reference sequence). CDR3 length: 13 residues. The CDR3 protein is CASSESRGNTIYF. CDR3 DNA: TGCGCCAGCAGTGAGTCGCGGGGAAACACCATATATTTT.

The chain employs TRBV10-3 and TRBJ2-5, with 12 bases that match TRBD2. Germline CDR1 and CDR2: ENHRY and SYGVKD. This CDR3 is built from 16 residues. V gave up 1 base and J gave up 4 bases; unmatched junction bases: 4. The CDR3 region is CAISELASGGAETQYF. In nucleotides, the CDR3 is TGTGCCATCAGTGAGTTGGCTAGCGGGGGGGCAGAGACCCAGTACTTC.

The chain links TRBV7-5 to TRBJ2-2; TRBD2, the table's D call, was not compared with the DNA. TRBV7-5 is a listed pseudogene. This CDR3 has 17 amino acids. Here the CDR3 reads CARSTRGRGEGTGELFF. In nucleotides, the CDR3 is TGTGCCAGAAGCACCCGAGGGAGGGGAGAGGGCACCGGGGAGCTGTTTTTT.

The V and J genes are TRBV19 and TRBJ1-5; D is undetermined. The CDR3 loop spans 13 amino acids. V was pared by 11 bases and J by 5 bases, with 16 bases between. Germline values: CDR1 LNHDA, CDR2 SQIVND (reference sequence). The CDR3 sequence is CAVSTRLYQPQHF. DNA for the CDR3: TGTGCCGTAAGTACTAGATTGTATCAGCCCCAGCATTTT.

The V and J genes are TRBV9 and TRBJ2-1; unclear D gene. V was clipped by 0 bases and J by 0 bases, with 7 bases between them. Per germline, CDR1 SGDLS and CDR2 YYNGEE. The CDR3 extends over 15 amino acids. CDR3 sequence: CASSVGTYSYNEQFF. CDR3 in DNA: TGTGCCAGCAGCGTAGGAACCTACTCCTACAATGAGCAGTTCTTC.

V usage is TRBV2 and J usage is TRBJ1-5; no clear D gene. The length of the CDR3 is 15 residues. V dropped 3 bases and J dropped 3 bases, with 12 bases sitting between them. Looked up from germline, CDR1 is SNHLY and CDR2 is FYNNEI. In nucleotides, the CDR3 is TGTGCCAGCAGTGATAATTTGGGCCCCAATCAGCCCCAGCATTTT. It specifies CASSDNLGPNQPQHF.

This chain's CDR3 is CASRLPIPDTNTEAFF. The CDR3 DNA sequence: TGTGCAAGTCGCTTACCGATCCCGGACACGAACACTGAAGCTTTCTTT. The chain uses TRBV12-2 and TRBJ1-1; the tabulated D call, TRBD1, remains unverified against the DNA. TRBV12-2 is tagged as a pseudogene. The CDR3 length is 16 residues.

The gene calls are TRBV27 and TRBJ2-7; D possibly corresponds to TRBD2 (6 bases). Germline loops: CDR1 MNHEY, CDR2 SMNVEV (reference sequence). The CDR3 length is 12 residues. The V end was cut by 4 bases, the J end by 6 bases, with 10 bases between. CDR3 sequence (DNA): TGTGCCAGCAGTTCCTGGGGGGTCGAGCAGTACTTC. It specifies CASSSWGVEQYF.

V is TRBV24-1 and J is TRBJ1-5; unclear D gene. Between the trimmed V and J ends, which lost 2 bases and 4 bases, there was a span of 14 bases. The CDR3 totals 16 residues. Germline V gene lookup returns CDR1 KGHDR and CDR2 SFDVKD. The CDR3 DNA sequence: TGTGCCACCAGTGATTCCCAAGACACGTTAAATCAGCCCCAGCATTTT. It is translated as CATSDSQDTLNQPQHF.

The chain joins TRBV19 to TRBJ1-1, with TRBD1 identical over 9 bases. Germline trimming cut 10 bases from V and 5 bases from J; bases unmatched to any gene: 8. The germline gives CDR1 LNHDA, CDR2 SQIVND (reference sequence). The CDR3 is 13 amino acids. The CDR3: CATATGGGTEAFF. The CDR3 region has the DNA TGTGCCACCGCTACAGGGGGCGGGACTGAAGCTTTCTTT.